A single sample gave rise to the 17 T cell receptor beta chains below, sequenced in a study of radiotherapy plus CTLA-4 blockade in lung cancer. The data were produced by immunoSEQ multiplex PCR, yet TCRdb's version contains in-frame clones alone and is incomplete. The sample holds approximately 52,000 clones, 60% to 80% seen once. The material sequenced was peripheral blood, taken from a patient treated with radiotherapy plus ipilimumab. These receptors all come from a human donor with non-small cell lung cancer whose response to radiotherapy plus ipilimumab could not be evaluated.

This chain connects TRBV5-1 to TRBJ1-6; D is ambiguous. The CDR3 is 13 amino acids. V gave up 3 bases and J gave up 7 bases, with 8 bases separating them. In germline, CDR1 is SGHRS, CDR2 YFSETQ. This CDR3 is CASSSDWNSPLHF. In DNA, the CDR3 is TGCGCCAGCAGCTCCGACTGGAATTCACCCCTCCACTTT.

This rearrangement joins TRBV28 to TRBJ1-2; 8 nucleotides align to TRBD1. V lost 6 bases to trimming and J lost 8 bases; unmatched junction nucleotides: 8. Germline V gene sequence: CDR1 MDHEN, CDR2 SYDVKM. The CDR3 loop spans 13 amino acids. In nucleotides, the CDR3 is TGTGCCAGCAGCACGACAGGGGAACGGGGCTACACCTTC. It yields the protein CASSTTGERGYTF.

This chain connects TRBV5-1 to TRBJ1-4; D not certain. V was trimmed by 5 bases and J by 5 bases, leaving 10 bases between them. The CDR3 loop spans 13 amino acids. Germline CDR1 and CDR2: SGHRS and YFSETQ. This CDR3 reads CASRPDWNEKLFF. The CDR3 DNA follows: TGCGCCAGCAGGCCCGACTGGAATGAAAAACTGTTTTTT.

V and J are TRBV14 and TRBJ2-7, with D hard to call. V lost 5 bases and J 0 bases, leaving 5 bases between the germline ends. The CDR3 totals 12 residues. CDR1 is SGHDN and CDR2 is FVKESK in the germline V gene. In nucleotides, the CDR3 is TGTGCCAGCAGCGGAGTCTCCTACGAGCAGTACTTC. Amino acids: CASSGVSYEQYF.

The rearrangement joins TRBV2 to TRBJ2-2; 13 bases match TRBD2. This CDR3 region has 16 residues. Germline V lookup: CDR1 SNHLY, CDR2 FYNNEI. The V gene end was trimmed by 6 bases and the J gene end by 7 bases; junction bases not matched to a gene: 8. The CDR3 region has the DNA TGTGCCAGCAGCGCCACTAGCGGGAGGGCCGTCGGGGAGCTGTTTTTT. Protein: CASSATSGRAVGELFF.

The rearrangement uses TRBV4-3 and TRBJ2-3, with 11 positions matching TRBD2. The CDR3 runs 16 residues. In germline, CDR1 is LGHNA, CDR2 YSLEER. V lost 6 bases to trimming and J lost 5 bases; unmatched junction nucleotides: 10. The CDR3 coding sequence is TGCGCCAGCAGGCCTGAACTAGCGGGGGCACGAGATACGCAGTATTTT. It is translated as CASRPELAGARDTQYF.

The V and J genes are TRBV21-1 and TRBJ2-5; TRBD1 reflects the table's D call only, with no check against the DNA. TRBV21-1 is recorded as a pseudogene. This CDR3 region has 15 residues. CDR3 sequence (DNA): TGTGCCAGCAGTCCCGCGCCAGGGGCCGGCGAGACCCAGTACTTC. Its protein product is CASSPAPGAGETQYF.

J is TRBJ2-5 and V is TRBV7-9; 8 bases line up with TRBD1. Germline V gene lookup returns CDR1 SEHNR and CDR2 FQNEAQ (reference sequence). The CDR3 covers 12 residues. V was clipped by 11 bases and J by 3 bases; unmatched bases: 5. The CDR3 loop is CAVGQGKETQYF. DNA for the CDR3: TGTGCCGTAGGACAGGGAAAAGAGACCCAGTACTTC.

The V call is TRBV30, the J call TRBJ2-7; no clear D. Germline assignment: CDR1 GTSNPN and CDR2 SVGIG (reference sequence). CDR3 length: 12 amino acids. Trimming stripped 2 bases from V and 3 bases from J, with 8 bases between. In DNA, the CDR3 is TGTGCCTGGAGTCAACAGTTCTACGAGCAGTACTTC. Its translation is CAWSQQFYEQYF. The full variable domain, completed using reference TRBV30 and TRBJ2-7, is SQTIHQWPATLVQPVGSPLSLECTVEGTSNPNLYWYRQAAGRGLQLLFYSVGIGQISSEVPQNLSASRPQDRQFILSSKKLLLSDSGFYLCAWSQQFYEQYFGPGTRLTVT.

In DNA form, the CDR3 reads TGTGCCAGCAGCTCCGGGACAGCGGGAAACACCATATATTTT. Translating gives CASSSGTAGNTIYF. The V gene is TRBV9, the J gene TRBJ1-3, with TRBD1 identical over 7 bases. In germline, CDR1 is SGDLS, CDR2 YYNGEE. V was clipped by 4 bases and J by 4 bases; unmatched bases: 5. The CDR3 extends over 14 amino acids. The entire variable domain, with the rest obtained from reference TRBV9 and TRBJ1-3, is as follows: DSGVTQTPKHLITATGQRVTLRCSPRSGDLSVYWYQQSLDQGLQFLIQYYNGEERAKGNILERFSAQQFPDLHSELNLSSLELGDSALYFCASSSGTAGNTIYFGEGSWLTVV.

This rearrangement joins TRBV30 to TRBJ2-3, with 10 bases aligning to TRBD2. V gave up 3 bases and J gave up 9 bases; unmatched junction bases: 12. The CDR3 has 15 amino acids. In germline, CDR1 is GTSNPN, CDR2 SVGIG (reference sequence). CDR3 amino acids: CAWRRALAGVPTQYF. CDR3 bases: TGTGCCTGGAGACGTGCCCTAGCGGGAGTTCCAACGCAGTATTTT.

This clone turned up a few times. The chain combines TRBV9 with TRBJ2-2; D is unresolved. In germline, CDR1 is SGDLS, CDR2 YYNGEE. Trimming took off 7 bases at V and 6 bases at J, with 16 bases between the two ends. The CDR3 runs to 14 residues. The DNA of the CDR3 is TGTGCCAGCCATCCGGGTGTTTCGTCCGGGGAGCTGTTTTTT. As protein: CASHPGVSSGELFF. The entire variable domain, with the rest obtained from reference TRBV9 and TRBJ2-2, is as follows: DSGVTQTPKHLITATGQRVTLRCSPRSGDLSVYWYQQSLDQGLQFLIQYYNGEERAKGNILERFSAQQFPDLHSELNLSSLELGDSALYFCASHPGVSSGELFFGEGSRLTVL.

The chain has TRBV2 and TRBJ1-2; 9 bases line up with TRBD1. The CDR3 extends over 14 amino acids. Germline assignment: CDR1 SNHLY and CDR2 FYNNEI. V dropped 6 bases and J dropped 4; count of bases not matched to a gene: 6. This CDR3 reads CASSLGQGSYGYTF. The CDR3 nucleotides read TGTGCCAGCAGCCTGGGACAGGGAAGCTATGGCTACACCTTC.

J is TRBJ1-2 and V is TRBV9, with a weak D call TRBD1 (6 bases). V shed 4 bases and J shed 1 base, with 17 bases lying between them. The length of the CDR3 is 16 residues. The germline V gene has CDR1 SGDLS and CDR2 YYNGEE. The CDR3 is CASSPHGRGSNYGYTF. The CDR3 coding sequence is TGTGCCAGCAGCCCCCACGGCAGGGGCAGTAACTATGGCTACACCTTC. The full variable domain, its missing parts supplied by reference TRBV9 and TRBJ1-2, is DSGVTQTPKHLITATGQRVTLRCSPRSGDLSVYWYQQSLDQGLQFLIQYYNGEERAKGNILERFSAQQFPDLHSELNLSSLELGDSALYFCASSPHGRGSNYGYTFGSGTRLTVV.

This chain links TRBV5-8 with TRBJ2-2, with D possibly matching TRBD1 (6 bases). Germline V gene sequence: CDR1 SGHTS, CDR2 YDEGEE. Trimming took 4 bases from V and 5 from J, leaving 15 bases between them. There are 15 residues in the CDR3. The CDR3 reads CASSTSWGRTGELFF. DNA for the CDR3: TGTGCCAGCAGCACCTCTTGGGGGCGGACCGGGGAGCTGTTTTTT.

The rearrangement links TRBV9 to TRBJ2-3; TRBD2 might be the D (5 bases). The CDR3 has 16 amino acids. Germline CDR1 is SGDLS and CDR2 is YYNGEE. V was shortened by 0 bases and J by 0 bases, with 11 bases between the two germline ends. The CDR3: CASSVGGWTSTDTQYF. CDR3 DNA: TGTGCCAGCAGCGTAGGCGGGTGGACTAGCACAGATACGCAGTATTTT.

The chain links TRBV5-1 to TRBJ2-1, with D tentatively TRBD2 (6 bases). In germline, CDR1 is SGHRS, CDR2 YFSETQ. This CDR3 region has 15 residues. Deletions cut 1 base from V and 5 bases from J, with 13 bases between. This chain's CDR3 is CASSLMAGHNNEQFF. CDR3 DNA sequence: TGCGCCAGCAGCTTGATGGCGGGGCACAACAATGAGCAGTTCTTC.